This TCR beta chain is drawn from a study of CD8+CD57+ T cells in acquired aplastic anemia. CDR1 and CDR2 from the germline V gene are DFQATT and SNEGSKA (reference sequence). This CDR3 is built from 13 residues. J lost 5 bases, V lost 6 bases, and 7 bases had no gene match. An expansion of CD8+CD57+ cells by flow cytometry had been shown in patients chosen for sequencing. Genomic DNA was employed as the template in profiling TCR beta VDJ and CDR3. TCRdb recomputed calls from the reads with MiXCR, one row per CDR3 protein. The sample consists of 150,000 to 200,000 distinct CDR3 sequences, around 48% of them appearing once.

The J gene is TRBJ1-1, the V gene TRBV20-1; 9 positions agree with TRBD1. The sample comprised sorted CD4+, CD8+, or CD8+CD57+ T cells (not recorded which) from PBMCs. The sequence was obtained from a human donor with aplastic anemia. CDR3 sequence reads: CSASGDRETEAFF. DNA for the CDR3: TGCAGTGCCTCCGGGGACAGGGAGACTGAAGCTTTCTTT.